The present entry profiles one TCR beta chain with its context. Its antigen is not identified. The data belong to a study of cytomegalovirus exposure and HLA in healthy donors. PCR involved 60 Vbeta and 13 Jbeta primers. Original processing notes: An analysis performed later counted 75 million to 80 million unique TCR beta chains (roughly 10 million of them shared). Clones were read by immunoSEQ multiplex PCR, and TCRdb kept only the in-frame ones, dropping some. For V, J and clone size, that table is used; D and trimming come from the DNA. Of about 170,000 clones in the sample, approximately 80% were seen once. Trimming took off 0 bases at V and 1 base at J, with 13 bases between the two ends. This CDR3 contains 17 residues. The germline gives CDR1 LGHNA, CDR2 YSLEER. Study-level results: The study designated 164 TCR beta chains cytomegalovirus-associated. In a later analysis, a genetic analysis reported fewer productive-TCR N-insertions in an Asian-associated ancestry cluster than the cohort average. Sequencing probably produced one cluster of sequence variants that were highly shared.

The V gene is TRBV4-3, the J gene TRBJ2-1; D is perhaps TRBD1 (6 bases). What was sequenced was PBMCs. The receptor's source is a boy younger than 10 in good health and CMV-seronegative. The CDR3 loop reads CASSQDLHRASYNEQFF. Written as DNA, the CDR3 is TGCGCCAGCAGCCAAGATCTACACAGGGCTTCCTACAATGAGCAGTTCTTC.